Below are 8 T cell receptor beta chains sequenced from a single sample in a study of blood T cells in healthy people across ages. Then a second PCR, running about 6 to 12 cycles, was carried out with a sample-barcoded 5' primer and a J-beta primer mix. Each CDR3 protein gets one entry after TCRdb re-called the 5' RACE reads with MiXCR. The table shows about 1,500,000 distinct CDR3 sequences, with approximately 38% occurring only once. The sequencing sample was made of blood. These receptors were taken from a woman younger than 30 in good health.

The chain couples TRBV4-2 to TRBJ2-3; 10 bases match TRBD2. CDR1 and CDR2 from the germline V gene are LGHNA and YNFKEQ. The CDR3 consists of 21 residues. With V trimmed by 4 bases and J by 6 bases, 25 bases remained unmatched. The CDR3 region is CASSRRRERGGILVSSDTQYF. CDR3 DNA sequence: TGTGCCAGCAGCCGAAGACGGGAGCGGGGGGGTATATTAGTGTCCTCTGATACGCAGTATTTT.

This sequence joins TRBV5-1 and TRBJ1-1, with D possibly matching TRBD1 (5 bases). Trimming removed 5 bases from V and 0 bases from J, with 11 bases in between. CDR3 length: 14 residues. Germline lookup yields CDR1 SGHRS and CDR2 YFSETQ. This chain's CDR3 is CASRQAPLNTEAFF. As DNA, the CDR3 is TGCGCCAGCAGACAGGCCCCTTTGAACACTGAAGCTTTCTTT.

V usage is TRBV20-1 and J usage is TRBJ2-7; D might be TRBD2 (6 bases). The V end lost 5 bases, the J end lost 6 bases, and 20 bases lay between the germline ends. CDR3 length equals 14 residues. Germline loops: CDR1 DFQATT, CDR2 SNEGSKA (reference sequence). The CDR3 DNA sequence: TGCAGTGCTTCCCCCCCTGACGGGAGTGGCGAGCAGTACTTC. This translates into CSASPPDGSGEQYF.

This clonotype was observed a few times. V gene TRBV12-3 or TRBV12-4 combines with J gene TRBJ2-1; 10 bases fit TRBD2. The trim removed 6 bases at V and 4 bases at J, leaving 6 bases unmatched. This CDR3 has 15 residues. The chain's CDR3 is CASSITSGVYNEQFF. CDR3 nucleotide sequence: TGTGCCAGCAGCATAACTAGCGGGGTATACAATGAGCAGTTCTTC.

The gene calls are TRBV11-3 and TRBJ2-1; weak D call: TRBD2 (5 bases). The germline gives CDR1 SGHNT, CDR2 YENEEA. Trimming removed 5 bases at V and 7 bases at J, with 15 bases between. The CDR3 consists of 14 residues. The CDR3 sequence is CASSPLEASNEQFF. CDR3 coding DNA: TGTGCCAGCAGCCCCTTGGAGGCGAGTAATGAGCAGTTCTTC. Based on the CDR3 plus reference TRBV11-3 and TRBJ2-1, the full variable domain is EAGVVQSPRYKIIEKKQPVAFWCNPISGHNTLYWYLQNLGQGPELLIRYENEEAVDDSQLPKDRFSAERLKGVDSTLKIQPAELGDSAVYLCASSPLEASNEQFFGPGTRLTVL.

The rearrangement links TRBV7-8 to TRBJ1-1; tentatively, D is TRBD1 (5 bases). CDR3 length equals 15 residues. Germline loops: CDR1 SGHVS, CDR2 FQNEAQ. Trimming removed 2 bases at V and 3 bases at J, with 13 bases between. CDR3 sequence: CASSLPGFRDTEAFF. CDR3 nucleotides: TGTGCCAGCAGCTTACCAGGGTTCAGAGACACTGAAGCTTTCTTT.

This CDR3 is CASSEGQGNNQPQHF. The CDR3 nucleotides are TGTGCCAGCAGCGAGGGACAGGGGAACAATCAGCCCCAGCATTTT. The V gene is TRBV5-6, the J gene TRBJ1-5; 10 positions agree with TRBD1. Per germline, CDR1 SGHDT and CDR2 YYEEEE. V shed 4 bases, J shed 3 bases, and the junction held 4 bases outside the gene matches. The CDR3 is 15 amino acids.

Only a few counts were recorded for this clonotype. The CDR3 region is CASSLLRLAGNEQFF. Here the CDR3 DNA reads TGTGCCAGCAGTTTATTGAGACTAGCGGGAAATGAGCAGTTCTTC. The genes are TRBV12-3 or TRBV12-4 and TRBJ2-1; 11 positions match TRBD2. The CDR3 runs to 15 residues. J gave up 7 bases and V 2 bases, and 4 bases lay outside the gene matches.